One sample yielded the 2 T cell receptor beta chains listed below, sequenced in a study of T cells in localized non-small cell lung cancer. TCRdb's copy holds only in-frame clones and misses some; the assay was immunoSEQ multiplex PCR. The sample contains about 3,500 clones, approximately 20% of which appear only once. Sequenced here: lung tumor tissue, sampled before any cancer treatment. These receptor sequences come from a female donor over 55 with stage II lung adenocarcinoma.

This clone was seen more than once but under ten times. The V and J genes are TRBV9 and TRBJ2-5; TRBD1 matches at 12 bases. The CDR3 consists of 15 residues. The V gene's germline CDR1 is SGDLS and CDR2 YYNGEE. V gave up 5 bases and J gave up 1 base; unmatched junction bases: 3. For the CDR3, the DNA is TGTGCCAGCAGTAGGGGACAGGGGGCCCAAGAGACCCAGTACTTC. This sequence encodes CASSRGQGAQETQYF.

By frequency in the sample, this clone is large. The CDR3 protein is CASSHRTGATRTEAFF. CDR3 in DNA: TGTGCCAGCTCACACCGGACAGGCGCGACGCGAACTGAAGCTTTCTTT. The chain joins TRBV18 to TRBJ1-1; 7 bases align to TRBD1. In germline, CDR1 is KGHSH, CDR2 LQKENI. Unmatched junction bases numbered 13, after V lost 4 bases and J lost 5 bases. The CDR3 is made up of 16 amino acids.